A single sample is the source of the 22 T cell receptor beta chains below, sequenced in a study of shared clonotypes between healthy human individuals. The repertoire was sequenced with immunoSEQ multiplex PCR; TCRdb's copy has only in-frame clones and lacks some. The data hold over 100,000 clones, with 55% to 70% observed a single time. Source material: memory CD8+ T cells sorted from blood. Subset in this sample: CD45RO+ cells pooled with CCR7-negative TemRA cells. These receptors were taken from a woman aged 25 to 45 in good health.

The chain uses TRBV7-2 and TRBJ2-7; TRBD2 matches 9 bases. V dropped 1 base and J dropped 3; count of bases not matched to a gene: 4. Germline assignment: CDR1 SGHTA and CDR2 FQGNSA. There are 15 residues in the CDR3. The CDR3 DNA follows: TGTGCCAGCAGCTTAGGACTAGCGGCGGACTACGAGCAGTACTTC. Translated: CASSLGLAADYEQYF.

This clone was found many times. The J gene is TRBJ1-2, the V gene TRBV21-1; the DNA was not used to check the table's D call, TRBD1. TRBV21-1 is classified as a pseudogene. This CDR3 region has 14 residues. Here the CDR3 DNA reads TGTGCCAGCAGCCTAGGCTTTAGGGGCTATGGCTACACCTTC. Encoded protein: CASSLGFRGYGYTF.

This rearrangement joins TRBV19 to TRBJ1-2, with D hard to call. Germline CDR1 is LNHDA and CDR2 is SQIVND (reference sequence). The CDR3 length is 14 residues. V was clipped by 7 bases and J by 2 bases, with 14 bases between them. The CDR3 nucleotides read TGTGCCAGTACCCGAGGGCAGGTGAACTATGGCTACACCTTC. Amino acids: CASTRGQVNYGYTF.

The genes are TRBV10-3 and TRBJ2-1, with TRBD2 matching 11 bases. CDR1 ENHRY and CDR2 SYGVKD come from the germline V gene. Trimming took 2 bases from V and 6 from J; bases not matched to a gene: 6. CDR3 size: 16 residues. The CDR3 sequence: CAISETGLAGPNEQFF. In DNA, the CDR3 is TGTGCCATCAGTGAGACCGGACTAGCGGGTCCCAATGAGCAGTTCTTC.

The CDR3 loop reads CASSESVSLGYEQYF. The CDR3 DNA is TGCGCCAGCAGTGAGTCCGTCTCTCTGGGTTACGAGCAGTACTTC. V gene TRBV10-1 combines with J gene TRBJ2-7; no clear D gene. The V end was cut by 0 bases, the J end by 4 bases, with 13 bases between. The CDR3 has 15 amino acids. Germline V CDR1 and CDR2: WNHNN, SYGVQD (reference sequence).

The rearrangement uses TRBV5-4 and TRBJ1-2; maybe TRBD1 (5 bases). Trimming pared 0 bases from V and 3 bases from J, leaving 12 bases between. Germline V lookup: CDR1 SGHNT, CDR2 YYREEE (reference sequence). The CDR3 contains 15 residues. The CDR3 loop reads CASSLALTVDYGYTF. Written as DNA, the CDR3 is TGTGCCAGCAGCTTGGCCTTGACAGTCGACTATGGCTACACCTTC.

The chain uses TRBV5-1 and TRBJ2-3; D is perhaps TRBD1 (5 bases). Per germline, CDR1 SGHRS and CDR2 YFSETQ. The CDR3 runs to 16 residues. The ends were cut back, 0 bases at V and 6 bases at J, with 17 bases in the middle. The CDR3 region is CASSLGTRTPVDTQYF. The CDR3, as DNA: TGCGCCAGCAGCTTGGGTACTCGGACACCCGTCGATACGCAGTATTTT.

The chain carries TRBV27 and TRBJ1-5, with unresolved D. Between the trimmed V and J ends, which lost 6 bases and 1 base, there was a span of 10 bases. The CDR3 extends over 14 amino acids. Germline V gene data show CDR1 as MNHEY and CDR2 as SMNVEV (reference sequence). CDR3 coding DNA: TGTGCCAGCAGGGGTGGGTTGAGCAATCAGCCCCAGCATTTT. It is translated as CASRGGLSNQPQHF.

This clone was detected only a few times. The V gene is TRBV9, the J gene TRBJ2-1, with TRBD2 identical over 8 bases. This CDR3 is 15 amino acids long. V trimming: 3 bases; J trimming: 3 bases; junction bases outside the gene matches: 5. Germline CDR1 reads SGDLS; CDR2 reads YYNGEE. The CDR3 sequence is CASSAPSGYYNEQFF. For the CDR3, the DNA is TGTGCCAGCAGCGCTCCTAGCGGGTACTACAATGAGCAGTTCTTC.

The gene calls are TRBV14 and TRBJ2-4; 9 bases line up with TRBD2. Looked up from germline, CDR1 is SGHDN and CDR2 is FVKESK. The junction had 8 bases not matched to a gene; V was cut back by 0 bases and J by 2 bases. The CDR3 has 18 residues. The DNA of the CDR3 is TGTGCCAGCAGCCAAGATAGGCTAGCGGGAAAAACCAAAAACATTCAGTACTTC. As protein: CASSQDRLAGKTKNIQYF.

The chain carries TRBV10-2 and TRBJ2-1, with 8 nucleotides matching TRBD1. Germline lookup yields CDR1 WSHSY and CDR2 SAAADI. This CDR3 has 16 amino acids. J was trimmed by 2 bases and V by 3 bases; bases with no gene match: 6. The CDR3 reads CASSDPSDRAYNEQFF. CDR3 nucleotides: TGCGCCAGCAGTGACCCTTCGGACAGGGCCTACAATGAGCAGTTCTTC.

This clone appeared a few times. This chain connects TRBV27 to TRBJ2-7; 7 bases are a match to TRBD2. CDR3 size: 15 residues. Germline CDR1 is MNHEY and CDR2 is SMNVEV (reference sequence). With 5 bases clipped from V and 4 bases from J, the junction kept 11 bases outside the gene matches. The CDR3 loop is CASSTPASGVYEQYF. The CDR3, as DNA: TGTGCCAGCAGTACCCCCGCTAGCGGAGTATACGAGCAGTACTTC.

The chain couples TRBV27 to TRBJ2-3, with 7 bases lining up with TRBD2. The V segment lost 1 base and the J segment 0 bases; nucleotides outside the gene matches: 19. This CDR3 has 21 amino acids. The germline gives CDR1 MNHEY, CDR2 SMNVEV (reference sequence). The CDR3 region is CASSLFVQASGQRSSTDTQYF. In nucleotides, the CDR3 is TGTGCCAGCAGTTTATTTGTACAGGCTAGCGGACAAAGATCTAGCACAGATACGCAGTATTTT.

The chain uses TRBV28 and TRBJ2-5; 7 bases are a match to TRBD1. Germline V gives CDR1 MDHEN, CDR2 SYDVKM. The CDR3 runs 13 residues. V dropped 10 bases and J dropped 1; count of bases not matched to a gene: 6. The DNA for the CDR3 is TGTGCCATCCGGGACAGCTCCCAAGAGACCCAGTACTTC. Its translation: CAIRDSSQETQYF.

This clone was counted between two and nine times. This chain joins TRBV28 and TRBJ2-2; D gene ambiguous. This CDR3 has 16 residues. V lost 3 bases to trimming and J lost 5 bases, with 16 bases between them. Germline-derived CDR1 and CDR2 are MDHEN and SYDVKM. The CDR3 DNA reads TGTGCCAGCAGTTTTGAAAAGGGCTCTAGAACCGGGGAGCTGTTTTTT. Protein product: CASSFEKGSRTGELFF.

The chain couples TRBV27 to TRBJ1-4; no clear D gene. Germline lookup yields CDR1 MNHEY and CDR2 SMNVEV (reference sequence). Trimming took 4 bases from V and 5 from J, leaving 14 bases between them. This CDR3 region has 15 residues. The CDR3 DNA sequence: TGTGCCAGCAGTTCCTCGTTTGGGTCCAATGAAAAACTGTTTTTT. It is translated as CASSSSFGSNEKLFF.

The J gene is TRBJ2-7, the V gene TRBV9; D is unclear. The germline gives CDR1 SGDLS, CDR2 YYNGEE. The V and J ends lost 0 bases and 5 bases respectively, with 12 bases between them. There are 14 residues in the CDR3. The CDR3 protein is CASSVEDAWDEQYF. Written as DNA, the CDR3 is TGTGCCAGCAGCGTAGAGGACGCATGGGACGAGCAGTACTTC.

In regard to this clone: At one of its ends the junction is not consistent with the germline gene, which may arise from a read error. V and J are TRBV28 and TRBJ1-1, with D maybe TRBD1 (5 bases). The CDR3 length is 15 residues. In germline, CDR1 is MDHEN, CDR2 SYDVKM. The CDR3 DNA is TGTGCCAGCAGTTTAAGAGAGGGGCAGAACAGTGAAGCTTTCTTT. Residues: CASSLREGQNSEAFF.

A single count supports this clone. The genes are TRBV18 and TRBJ2-1, with no clear D. The CDR3 length is 14 residues. The germline V gene has CDR1 KGHSH and CDR2 LQKENI. The V end was cut by 4 bases, the J end by 1 base, with 8 bases between. CDR3 bases: TGTGCCAGCTCACTTCAGGAGTCCTACAATGAGCAGTTCTTC. The encoded protein is CASSLQESYNEQFF.

The genes are TRBV5-1 and TRBJ2-2, with D maybe TRBD1 (6 bases). V lost 4 bases to trimming and J lost 4 bases, with 14 bases between them. This CDR3 is built from 15 residues. Germline values: CDR1 SGHRS, CDR2 YFSETQ. The CDR3 region is CASSTDRTTTGELFF. As DNA, the CDR3 is TGCGCCAGCAGCACCGACAGGACAACCACCGGGGAGCTGTTTTTT. The full variable domain, completed using reference TRBV5-1 and TRBJ2-2, is KAGVTQTPRYLIKTRGQQVTLSCSPISGHRSVSWYQQTPGQGLQFLFEYFSETQRNKGNFPGRFSGRQFSNSRSEMNVSTLELGDSALYLCASSTDRTTTGELFFGEGSRLTVL.

This clone was found a few times. The rearrangement uses TRBV6-1 and TRBJ2-3; D gene unclear. Deletions cut 2 bases from V and 4 bases from J, with 13 bases between. Germline V gene sequence: CDR1 MNHNS, CDR2 SASEGT. This CDR3 contains 15 residues. This CDR3 is CASSEIAGSSDTQYF. In nucleotides, the CDR3 is TGTGCCAGCAGTGAAATCGCCGGGTCGTCAGATACGCAGTATTTT.

This chain uses TRBV5-4 with TRBJ2-5; a possible D gene is TRBD1 (6 bases). The CDR3 has 16 residues. V gave up 1 base and J gave up 5 bases, with 18 bases separating them. Germline V CDR1 and CDR2: SGHNT, YYREEE (reference sequence). For the CDR3, the DNA is TGTGCCAGCAGCTTGAGGGACACTATTTCGTTGGAGACCCAGTACTTC. Translation: CASSLRDTISLETQYF.